The entry below gives a single T cell receptor beta chain sequence along with its context. The germline V gene encodes CDR1 MNHEY and CDR2 SVGAGI. With 7 bases removed from V and 6 bases from J, the gap between germline ends came to 13 bases. This CDR3 contains 12 residues. Assay: immunoSEQ multiplex PCR; the TCRdb copy retains only in-frame clones and omits some. The sample holds 350,000 to 450,000 clones; roughly nine tenths are singletons and the top ten take 1% to 1.5%. This specimen belongs to a study of blood T cell repertoires in COVID-19. This chain links TRBV6-5 with TRBJ2-7; D is possibly TRBD1 (5 bases). Sequences were obtained from peripheral blood. The sequence was obtained from a man aged 40-50 years with acute or convalescent COVID-19. The CDR3 loop reads CASTGSASEQYF. The CDR3 DNA is TGTGCCAGCACAGGGTCCGCTTCCGAGCAGTACTTC.